This T cell receptor (beta chain) originates from a study of blood T cells in healthy people across ages. V dropped 3 bases and J dropped 7; count of bases not matched to a gene: 8. Germline CDR1 reads ENHRY; CDR2 reads SYGVKD. The CDR3 covers 16 residues. This clonotype was seen a few times. The second PCR ran about 6 to 11 cycles with a sample-barcoded 5' primer and J-beta primers. The template-switch adaptor was a 5' adaptor with 12 random nucleotides. It tagged each cDNA molecule. TCRdb called the 5' RACE reads again in MiXCR, with one record for every CDR3 protein. Of over 600,000 distinct CDR3 sequences listed, about 47% were seen once; the top ten hold less than 20%.

Material for sequencing was blood. V and J are TRBV10-3 and TRBJ2-7; 14 bases are a match to TRBD2. This TCR was recovered from a man aged 80 or over in good health. The CDR3 spells CAISDPGLAGGREQYF. CDR3 nucleotide sequence: TGTGCCATCAGTGACCCAGGACTAGCGGGAGGAAGGGAGCAGTACTTC.